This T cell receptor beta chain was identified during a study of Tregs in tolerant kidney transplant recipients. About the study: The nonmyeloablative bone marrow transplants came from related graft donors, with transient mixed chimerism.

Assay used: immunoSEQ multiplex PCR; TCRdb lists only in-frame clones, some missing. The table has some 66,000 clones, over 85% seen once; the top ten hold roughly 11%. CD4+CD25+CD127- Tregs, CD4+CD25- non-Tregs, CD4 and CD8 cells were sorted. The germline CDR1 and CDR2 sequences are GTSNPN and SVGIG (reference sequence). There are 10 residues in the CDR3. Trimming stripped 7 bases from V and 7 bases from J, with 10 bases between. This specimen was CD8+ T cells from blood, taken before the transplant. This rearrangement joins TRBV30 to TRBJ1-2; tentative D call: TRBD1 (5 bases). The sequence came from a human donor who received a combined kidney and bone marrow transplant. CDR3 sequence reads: CASYRIGYTF. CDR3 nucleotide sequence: TGTGCCTCTTACAGGATTGGCTACACCTTC.